This T cell receptor beta chain was profiled in a study of blood T cells in healthy people across ages. V lost 3 bases to trimming and J lost 0 bases; unmatched junction nucleotides: 4. Germline values: CDR1 SGHTA, CDR2 FQGNSA. This CDR3 has 16 residues. The use of a sample-barcoded 5' primer and a J-beta primer mix characterized a second PCR of about 7 to 12 cycles. TCRdb re-called the 5' RACE reads with MiXCR, one entry per CDR3 protein. Among about 1.6 million distinct CDR3 sequences, roughly a third were seen once, and the ten largest hold roughly 10%. The receptor's source is a woman between 25 and 40 years old in good health. The chain uses TRBV7-2 and TRBJ2-4; TRBD2 matches at 8 bases. The specimen sequenced was blood. This CDR3 reads CASSFTSGLAKNIQYF. The CDR3 nucleotides read TGTGCCAGCAGCTTCACTAGCGGCCTAGCCAAAAACATTCAGTACTTC.